The 13 T cell receptor beta chains presented below share a single source sample, sequenced in a study of blood T cell repertoires in COVID-19 (TCRdb year 2020). The library was generated by the immunoSEQ multiplex PCR assay. This is the immuneACCESS table as TCRdb keeps it, with only in-frame sequences that have V and J called. A part of the clones is gone; compared with another copy, unresolved V genes explain less than half, and the rest is unexplained. The sample profile shows around 50,000 clones; roughly 80% of them were found once. The top ten clonotypes cover around 5.2% of the sample. Sequenced material: peripheral blood. The receptors come from a human donor in a cohort sampled during active COVID-19.

This clone was detected only once. The chain employs TRBV5-1 and TRBJ1-2; D might be TRBD1 (5 bases). This CDR3 comprises 15 residues. Germline-derived CDR1 and CDR2 are SGHRS and YFSETQ. Trimming left V 4 bases short and J 4 bases short, with 17 bases between. The CDR3 loop reads CASSHDSSNIYGYTF. CDR3 nucleotides: TGCGCCAGCAGCCACGACAGCTCGAATATCTATGGCTACACCTTC. Looking up the rest from reference TRBV5-1 and TRBJ1-2 gives the full variable domain: KAGVTQTPRYLIKTRGQQVTLSCSPISGHRSVSWYQQTPGQGLQFLFEYFSETQRNKGNFPGRFSGRQFSNSRSEMNVSTLELGDSALYLCASSHDSSNIYGYTFGSGTRLTVV.

The chain carries TRBV5-8 and TRBJ1-2, with a tentative D call TRBD1 (5 bases). Germline-derived CDR1 and CDR2 are SGHTS and YDEGEE. V was shortened by 0 bases and J by 8 bases, with 17 bases between the two germline ends. CDR3 length equals 15 residues. The CDR3 is CASSLAARATRGYTF. DNA for the CDR3: TGTGCCAGCAGCTTGGCGGCCAGGGCGACGAGAGGCTACACCTTC.

This clone was detected once. The chain couples TRBV15 to TRBJ2-5; 10 bases match TRBD2. The CDR3 has 18 residues. Germline V gene lookup returns CDR1 LNHNV and CDR2 YYDKDF (reference sequence). The J segment lost 0 bases and the V segment lost 10 bases, leaving 17 bases of the junction unmatched. CDR3 protein: CAIRELSGRAPYQETQYF. DNA of the CDR3: TGTGCCATCAGAGAGCTCAGCGGGAGGGCCCCGTACCAAGAGACCCAGTACTTC.

This clone is judged medium-sized. The J gene is TRBJ2-1, the V gene TRBV24-1; 10 positions agree with TRBD1. CDR1 is KGHDR, CDR2 SFDVKD, per germline. Trimming removed 5 bases from V and 5 bases from J; junction bases left unmatched: 2. CDR3 size: 14 residues. In DNA form, the CDR3 reads TGTGCCACCAGTGGACAGGGGGCCCACAATGAGCAGTTCTTC. Amino acid sequence: CATSGQGAHNEQFF.

The rearrangement links TRBV2 to TRBJ1-2; TRBD1 agrees at 8 bases. The CDR3 is 16 residues long. V shed 2 bases and J 4 bases; nucleotides not matched to a gene: 9. Germline V gene lookup returns CDR1 SNHLY and CDR2 FYNNEI. In DNA form, the CDR3 reads TGTGCCAGCAGTGAACGGGGAGCGGGACAGGTCTATGGCTACACCTTC. Translation gives CASSERGAGQVYGYTF.

The chain recombines TRBV6-2 or TRBV6-3 with TRBJ1-1; TRBD1 agrees at 8 bases. Germline trimming cut 2 bases from V and 0 bases from J; bases unmatched to any gene: 11. This CDR3 comprises 18 residues. Germline CDR1 MNHEY, CDR2 SVGEGT. CDR3 coding DNA: TGTGCCAGCAGTTACACAACCGGGACAGGATTTATGAACACTGAAGCTTTCTTT. Its translation is CASSYTTGTGFMNTEAFF.

This chain connects TRBV28 to TRBJ1-2, with 8 bases matching TRBD1. The trim removed 4 bases at V and 5 bases at J, leaving 3 bases unmatched. Germline V gene lookup returns CDR1 MDHEN and CDR2 SYDVKM. This CDR3 is built from 13 residues. The CDR3 DNA reads as TGTGCCAGCAGTTCCGGACAGGGTTATGGCTACACCTTC. Protein product: CASSSGQGYGYTF.

This clone was recorded once. The chain combines TRBV3-1 (or the pseudogene TRBV3-2) with TRBJ1-1, with 7 nucleotides matching TRBD1. In germline, CDR1 is LGHDT, CDR2 YNNKEL (reference sequence). V trimming: 4 bases; J trimming: 3 bases; junction bases outside the gene matches: 17. This CDR3 has 18 amino acids. This chain's CDR3 is CASSRRGGGGIVDTEAFF. Written as DNA, the CDR3 is TGTGCCAGCAGCCGTAGAGGGGGCGGAGGCATCGTGGACACTGAAGCTTTCTTT.

The gene calls are TRBV7-9 and TRBJ2-1; 11 nucleotides line up with TRBD1. Germline V gene lookup returns CDR1 SEHNR and CDR2 FQNEAQ (reference sequence). V dropped 2 bases and J dropped 7; count of bases not matched to a gene: 4. This CDR3 contains 15 residues. The CDR3 loop is CASSLFGTGGNEQFF. For the CDR3, the DNA is TGTGCCAGCAGCTTATTCGGGACAGGGGGTAATGAGCAGTTCTTC.

In this sample, this clone is medium-sized. V usage is TRBV5-8 and J usage is TRBJ2-7; no firm D call. This CDR3 spans 13 amino acids. CDR1 SGHTS and CDR2 YDEGEE come from the germline V gene. Between the trimmed V and J ends, which lost 5 bases and 6 bases, there was a span of 15 bases. In nucleotides, the CDR3 is TGTGCCAGCAGTGAGCGTATCGCTGGCGAGCAGTACTTC. Its translation is CASSERIAGEQYF.

The V and J genes are TRBV5-1 and TRBJ1-2; D remains ambiguous. The germline V gene encodes CDR1 SGHRS and CDR2 YFSETQ. There are 14 residues in the CDR3. The V end lost 4 bases, the J end lost 7 bases, and 17 bases lay between the germline ends. CDR3 sequence (DNA): TGCGCCAGCAGCCAAGGGCGGGGATGGGGTGGCTACACCTTC. Translating gives CASSQGRGWGGYTF.

Only one count was recorded for this clone. The chain carries TRBV4-1 and TRBJ1-6, with TRBD1 identical over 7 bases. After removal of 1 base from V and 8 bases from J, the junction contained 8 bases not matched to a gene. Germline-derived CDR1 and CDR2 are MGHRA and YSYEKL. The CDR3 has 16 residues. This CDR3 reads CASSQGDREAYSPLHF. CDR3 DNA sequence: TGCGCCAGCAGCCAAGGAGACAGGGAAGCATATTCACCCCTCCACTTT.

This sequence joins TRBV5-6 and TRBJ1-2; a weak D match, TRBD1 (5 bases). The CDR3 loop spans 15 amino acids. The germline gives CDR1 SGHDT, CDR2 YYEEEE. The V end lost 4 bases, the J end lost 1 base, and 14 bases lay between the germline ends. The CDR3 bases are TGTGCCAGCAGCCGCCGACAGACGCTTAACTATGGCTACACCTTC. Amino acid sequence: CASSRRQTLNYGYTF.